This TCR beta chain was identified in a study of OX40 agonist ivuxolimab in advanced cancers. The study, taken as a whole, reports: At doses 0.1 to 3.0 mg/kg, CD4+ and CD8+ clones expanded. Relative to CD4+, CD8+ T cells held more expanded clones on average.

The CDR3 spans 15 residues. Germline-derived CDR1 and CDR2 are SEHNR and FQNEAQ (reference sequence). V lost 6 bases and J lost 0, with 12 bases in between. Note on this clone: The antigen remains unidentified.

Here immunoSEQ multiplex PCR was the method, and the copy in TCRdb shows in-frame clones only, minus some. This sample has tens of thousands of clones; roughly nine tenths occur once, and the top ten carry around a sixth. The sequenced sample was CD4+ or CD8+ T cells sorted from blood, obtained in a trial of the OX40 agonist ivuxolimab. V gene TRBV7-9 combines with J gene TRBJ1-3; D remains unclear. The TCR was taken from an adult with an advanced solid tumor such as melanoma, head and neck, liver or kidney cancer. The CDR3 region is CASSPSGSSGNTIYF. The CDR3, as DNA: TGTGCCAGCAGTCCGAGCGGCAGCTCTGGAAACACCATATATTTT.